The 22 T cell receptor beta chains presented below share a single source sample, sequenced in a study of lymphopenia after photon versus proton radiotherapy. Repertoires were generated with immunoSEQ multiplex PCR, while TCRdb's copy carries only in-frame clones and drops some. The sample has about 22,000 clones, 85% to 90% seen once. This material consisted of peripheral blood, taken from a patient treated with proton-based radiotherapy. Source of these receptors: a man at least 80 years old with esophageal cancer.

This sequence joins TRBV7-2 and TRBJ2-1; TRBD2 matches at 10 bases. CDR3 size: 16 residues. The trim removed 5 bases at V and 5 bases at J, leaving 9 bases unmatched. Germline CDR1 SGHTA, CDR2 FQGNSA. CDR3 protein: CASSGSGGVINNEQFF. The CDR3 region has the DNA TGTGCCAGCAGCGGAAGCGGGGGGGTAATAAACAATGAGCAGTTCTTC.

The chain joins TRBV27 to TRBJ1-1; 7 bases match TRBD1. V shed 0 bases, J shed 6 bases, and the junction held 7 bases outside the gene matches. The V gene's germline CDR1 is MNHEY and CDR2 SMNVEV (reference sequence). The CDR3 is 15 amino acids. This chain's CDR3 is CASSLSGGVFAEAFF. The CDR3 coding sequence is TGTGCCAGCAGTTTATCAGGGGGCGTATTCGCTGAAGCTTTCTTT.

The chain recombines TRBV12-5 with TRBJ2-2, with D possibly TRBD1 on 6 matching bases. The germline V gene has CDR1 LGHNT and CDR2 FRNRAP. This CDR3 has 13 residues. V lost 6 bases, J lost 8 bases, and 13 bases lay in between. Written as DNA, the CDR3 is TGTGCTAGTGGAACGACAGGTTGGGGGGAGCTGTTTTTT. Its protein is CASGTTGWGELFF.

This clone has just one count. V is TRBV5-1 and J is TRBJ2-3; D is uncertain. The CDR3 covers 14 residues. Germline V gives CDR1 SGHRS, CDR2 YFSETQ. Trimming took off 4 bases at V and 0 bases at J, with 9 bases between the two ends. The CDR3 sequence is CASSRDTSTDTQYF. Here the CDR3 DNA reads TGCGCCAGCAGCCGTGACACAAGCACAGATACGCAGTATTTT.

The chain joins TRBV18 to TRBJ1-2, with D tentatively TRBD1 (5 bases). This CDR3 is 11 amino acids long. V lost 6 bases and J lost 6, with 8 bases in between. CDR1 KGHSH and CDR2 LQKENI come from the germline V gene. The DNA for the CDR3 is TGTGCCAGCTCGGTGGGGGATGGCTACACCTTC. As protein: CASSVGDGYTF.

This clone was seen a few times. This rearrangement joins TRBV30 to TRBJ1-5; TRBD1 is a possible D gene (6 bases). This CDR3 comprises 13 residues. Trimming pared 4 bases from V and 3 bases from J, leaving 10 bases between. Germline V lookup: CDR1 GTSNPN, CDR2 SVGIG (reference sequence). The CDR3 loop is CAWTRGTNQPQHF. The CDR3 bases are TGTGCCTGGACCAGGGGAACCAATCAGCCCCAGCATTTT.

V is TRBV5-1 and J is TRBJ1-4, with D possibly matching TRBD1 (6 bases). This CDR3 comprises 15 residues. Per germline, CDR1 SGHRS and CDR2 YFSETQ. With 2 bases removed from V and 4 bases from J, the gap between germline ends came to 12 bases. This CDR3 reads CASSFKGGGNEKLFF. CDR3 bases: TGCGCCAGCAGCTTCAAGGGAGGGGGTAATGAAAAACTGTTTTTT.

This clone showed up just a few times. The chain uses TRBV2 and TRBJ1-5; 8 positions match TRBD1. This CDR3 region has 15 residues. Trimming removed 6 bases from V and 2 bases from J; junction bases left unmatched: 6. Germline loops: CDR1 SNHLY, CDR2 FYNNEI. The CDR3 DNA reads as TGTGCCAGCAGAAGGGAGGGACAGGGCAATCAGCCCCAGCATTTT. Encoded protein: CASRREGQGNQPQHF.

The chain links TRBV30 to TRBJ1-6; D not resolved. V was clipped by 4 bases and J by 0 bases, with 13 bases between them. Germline assignment: CDR1 GTSNPN and CDR2 SVGIG (reference sequence). The CDR3 has 16 amino acids. This chain's CDR3 is CAWTDGVSSYNSPLHF. The DNA for the CDR3 is TGTGCCTGGACTGACGGCGTCAGCTCCTATAATTCACCCCTCCACTTT. The variable domain in full, completed from reference TRBV30 and TRBJ1-6, reads SQTIHQWPATLVQPVGSPLSLECTVEGTSNPNLYWYRQAAGRGLQLLFYSVGIGQISSEVPQNLSASRPQDRQFILSSKKLLLSDSGFYLCAWTDGVSSYNSPLHFGNGTRLTVT.

The chain joins TRBV7-2 to TRBJ2-1; tentatively, D is TRBD1 (5 bases). From germline, CDR1 is SGHTA and CDR2 FQGNSA. The CDR3 spans 13 residues. V was shortened by 4 bases and J by 5 bases, with 9 bases between the two germline ends. The CDR3 bases are TGTGCCAGCAGCTCAATGACAGACAATGAGCAGTTCTTC. It codes for CASSSMTDNEQFF.

The CDR3 region has the DNA TGTGCCAGCAGTTTTAGTAGAAGGGTCTCTATTGAAAAACTGTTTTTT. This sequence encodes CASSFSRRVSIEKLFF. This chain links TRBV7-8 with TRBJ1-4; D ambiguous. Germline CDR1 and CDR2: SGHVS and FQNEAQ. V was pared by 6 bases and J by 7 bases, with 21 bases between. The length of the CDR3 is 16 residues.

The V call is TRBV29-1, the J call TRBJ2-2; D may be TRBD2 (6 bases). This CDR3 comprises 12 residues. The germline V gene encodes CDR1 SQVTM and CDR2 ANQGSEA. Trimming took off 3 bases at V and 5 bases at J, with 7 bases between the two ends. The CDR3 nucleotides are TGCAGCGTTGAGGAGGGGACCGGGGAGCTGTTTTTT. This sequence encodes CSVEEGTGELFF.

The V and J genes are TRBV6-5 and TRBJ2-3; D is perhaps TRBD1 (5 bases). CDR3 length: 13 residues. The V and J ends lost 6 bases and 0 bases respectively, with 7 bases between them. The germline V gene encodes CDR1 MNHEY and CDR2 SVGAGI. In DNA form, the CDR3 reads TGTGCCAGCAGACGACAGAGCACAGATACGCAGTATTTT. Its translation: CASRRQSTDTQYF.

This clone was detected a few times. The chain joins TRBV9 to TRBJ2-2, with D unclear. This CDR3 comprises 14 residues. In germline, CDR1 is SGDLS, CDR2 YYNGEE. Trimming left V 3 bases short and J 4 bases short, with 10 bases between. The CDR3 sequence: CASSGLLGTGELFF. CDR3 nucleotide sequence: TGTGCCAGCAGCGGCTTACTCGGCACCGGGGAGCTGTTTTTT.

This clone showed up just a few times. The chain has TRBV7-6 and TRBJ1-5; 9 nucleotides align to TRBD1. The V gene end was trimmed by 5 bases and the J gene end by 6 bases; junction bases not matched to a gene: 8. CDR1 and CDR2 from the germline V gene are SGHVS and FNYEAQ. CDR3 length equals 15 residues. The chain's CDR3 is CASSLWTGASQPQHF. The CDR3 DNA follows: TGTGCCAGCAGCCTATGGACAGGGGCAAGTCAGCCCCAGCATTTT.

The gene calls are TRBV4-3 and TRBJ1-3; TRBD1 matches at 10 bases. The ends lost 0 bases at V and 2 bases at J; junction bases unmatched: 4. CDR1 LGHNA and CDR2 YSLEER come from the germline V gene. The CDR3 loop spans 17 amino acids. The CDR3 protein is CASSQDPTGGAGNTIYF. CDR3 DNA: TGCGCCAGCAGCCAAGATCCGACAGGGGGCGCTGGAAACACCATATATTTT.

This sequence joins TRBV6-5 and TRBJ1-1, with D tentatively TRBD1 (5 bases). The germline V gene has CDR1 MNHEY and CDR2 SVGAGI. The V and J ends lost 7 bases and 4 bases respectively, with 16 bases between them. This CDR3 has 14 residues. The CDR3 DNA sequence: TGTGCCAGCACTACCTCTCCCGGGGGCACTGAAGCTTTCTTT. This sequence encodes CASTTSPGGTEAFF.

The chain has TRBV11-3 and TRBJ2-7; D remains ambiguous. The V gene's germline CDR1 is SGHNT and CDR2 YENEEA. V lost 0 bases and J lost 6, with 6 bases in between. The CDR3 spans 12 residues. CDR3 sequence: CASSLEMGEQYF. CDR3 sequence (DNA): TGTGCCAGCAGCTTAGAAATGGGCGAGCAGTACTTC.

This clone was detected once. The chain is built from TRBV13 and TRBJ2-1; 12 nucleotides align to TRBD2. Germline values: CDR1 PRHDT, CDR2 FYEKMQ (reference sequence). Trimming took 1 base from V and 7 from J; bases not matched to a gene: 5. This CDR3 is built from 16 residues. CDR3 region: CASSLETSGGENEQFF. DNA for the CDR3: TGTGCCAGCAGCTTAGAGACTAGCGGGGGTGAGAATGAGCAGTTCTTC.

The sample holds one count of this clone. The J gene is TRBJ2-1, the V gene TRBV7-8, with 10 bases identical to TRBD2. The V gene end was trimmed by 4 bases and the J gene end by 7 bases; junction bases not matched to a gene: 10. Germline loops: CDR1 SGHVS, CDR2 FQNEAQ. The CDR3 sequence is 16 residues long. The CDR3 sequence is CASSSNLAGVANEQFF. The DNA for the CDR3 is TGTGCCAGCAGCTCGAATCTAGCGGGAGTGGCAAATGAGCAGTTCTTC.

This clone came up a few times. The chain recombines TRBV11-2 with TRBJ2-5; a weak D match, TRBD2 (6 bases). V dropped 2 bases and J dropped 1 base, with 8 bases sitting between them. Germline V gene sequence: CDR1 SGHAT, CDR2 FQNNGV. CDR3 length: 14 residues. In DNA form, the CDR3 reads TGTGCCAGCAGCTTAAGGGACTTCCAAGAGACCCAGTACTTC. Residues: CASSLRDFQETQYF.

As DNA, the CDR3 is TGTGCCAGCAGCTATGGGGCCAACGTCCTGACTTTC. This gives the protein CASSYGANVLTF. The rearrangement joins TRBV7-2 to TRBJ2-6; D unresolved. This CDR3 region has 12 residues. V lost 4 bases, J lost 3 bases, and 1 base lay in between. The V gene's germline CDR1 is SGHTA and CDR2 FQGNSA.